A single TCR beta chain is shown here with its context. Its target antigen remains unknown. No much larger clonotype is one base removed from it; base qualities were not supplied. Read against the paper, the sample's time point label means: baseline before first vaccination. Vaccinee samples were obtained from the UK trials COV001 and COV002, which included a single-blind randomized controlled phase 2/3 trial of AZD1222 (ChAdOx1 nCoV-19) in healthy adults. For TCRbeta chain sequencing, PBMC samples were collected from trial participants at day 0 and at day 28 after the second dose. The data belong to a study of T cell responses to AZD1222 COVID-19 vaccine (dated by TCRdb to the early 2020s). About the investigation overall: AZD1222 recipients whose second dose came at about 4 weeks and those whose second dose came at about 12 weeks were combined into one group, since spike-specific TCR depth and breadth did not differ between the two schedules. A total of about 240 trial participants underwent TCR sequencing, of whom around 200 received two doses of AZD1222 and about 25 received two doses of the MenACWY control vaccine. Enrollment into the trials was organized by age into subgroups of 18-55, 56-69 and 70-plus years, and those subgroups contained approximately 160, 26 and 62 TCR-sequenced participants, respectively.

The CDR3 regions of human TCRbeta chains were analyzed by immunosequencing. As for the authors' bioinformatics: TCRs in the repertoires were matched against a reference library of SARS-CoV-2-specific TCRs that had been generated with the MIRA antigen-specificity platform. Breadth was defined as the fraction of unique TCRs that were SARS-CoV-2-associated, and depth was defined as the fraction of total T cells that were SARS-CoV-2-associated. Using the MIRA data, every spike-specific TCR was mapped to the spike region that the TCR reacted to and assigned to either a CD4 or a CD8 class. Log10-transformed breadth and depth values were compared by one-way ANOVA with Sidak's multiple comparisons tests. The table was pulled from immuneACCESS by TCRdb, which kept in-frame rearrangements only. Such tables lose some clones; where checked, under half of the loss comes from unresolved V genes, and the rest has no known cause. That table supplies the V and J calls and clone size; D and trimming were determined from the DNA. This sample is represented by roughly 160,000 clones; around 93% of them were singletons. The ten top clones hold approximately 2% of the sample.

CDR3 length: 14 amino acids, cysteine to phenylalanine. Of the read, only the CDR3 DNA is kept; its 42 bases are in frame from base 1. V drops 6 bases and J drops 1 base, leaving 10 bases in between. The germline V gene (reference sequence) specifies LNHDA as CDR1 and SQIVND as CDR2. Summary of the overall study and its limitations: The vaccine-associated CD4 TCRs covered the entire spike protein, and the dominant responses fell in regions 160-218 and 743-854. No day 14 peak-response samples were available, so repertoires were characterized only after the peak T cell response. Only five to seven AZD1222 recipients were SARS-CoV-2 seropositive at baseline, limiting conclusions about previously exposed vaccinees. Reportedly, close to half of the unique spike-specific TCRs recognized epitopes lying outside the regions that are mutated in the B.1.351 and B.1.1.7 variants. The 56-69-year group was small, and its depth increase did not reach significance, likely because of low power. Participants were mostly white British, with more females than males. The authors suggested clonal diversity may have been underestimated. After two AZD1222 doses, both the breadth and the depth of spike-specific TCRs were significantly higher than at day 0 and than in MenACWY recipients.

This chain is built from TRBV19 and TRBJ1-5, with no reliable assignment of the D segment. Specimen: peripheral blood, collected on day 0 of AZD1222 vaccination. This TCR was sampled from an adult in good health. The CDR3 reads as follows: CASSPSGSNQPQHF. Here is the DNA: TGTGCCAGTAGCCCAAGCGGCAGCAATCAGCCCCAGCATTTT.